A single sample gave rise to the 31 T cell receptor beta chains below, sequenced in a study of T cells after posttransplantation cyclophosphamide. The table came from immunoSEQ multiplex PCR; TCRdb's copy has only in-frame clones and leaves some out. The sample consists of under 35,000 clones, about 93% of them appearing once. The naive gate required viable CD3+CD4+ or CD3+CD8+ cells with CCR7+CD45RA+CD45RO-CD95-CD27+CD28+ phenotype. The sequencing input was naive CD4+ T cells sorted from PBMCs. The source is a woman aged 60-75 years in good health, CMV-negative, and a related stem cell transplant donor.

This sequence joins TRBV7-9 and TRBJ2-7, with a weak D call TRBD1 (6 bases). The CDR3 totals 16 residues. The V and J ends lost 5 bases and 2 bases respectively, with 19 bases between them. Germline-derived CDR1 and CDR2 are SEHNR and FQNEAQ (reference sequence). The CDR3 here is CASSALGHRDTYEQYF. CDR3 DNA sequence: TGTGCCAGCAGCGCATTGGGACACCGGGATACCTACGAGCAGTACTTC.

This sequence joins TRBV15 and TRBJ2-3; weak D call: TRBD1 (5 bases). The CDR3 is 15 residues long. Trimming took off 0 bases at V and 2 bases at J, with 9 bases between the two ends. Germline loops: CDR1 LNHNV, CDR2 YYDKDF (reference sequence). The CDR3: CATSREAGITDTQYF. The CDR3 bases are TGTGCCACCAGCAGAGAGGCAGGGATCACAGATACGCAGTATTTT.

This rearrangement joins TRBV29-1 to TRBJ1-4; TRBD1 is a possible D gene (5 bases). V lost 4 bases, J lost 0 bases, and 9 bases lay in between. CDR1 SQVTM and CDR2 ANQGSEA come from the germline V gene. There are 14 residues in the CDR3. Here the CDR3 DNA reads TGCAGCGTTGGGAAGGGGACAACTAATGAAAAACTGTTTTTT. Encoded protein: CSVGKGTTNEKLFF.

V and J are TRBV5-4 and TRBJ2-3; D possibly corresponds to TRBD1 (6 bases). Germline loops: CDR1 SGHNT, CDR2 YYREEE (reference sequence). The V and J ends lost 4 bases and 0 bases respectively, with 12 bases between them. The CDR3 extends over 15 amino acids. The CDR3 spells CASSLGTLSTDTQYF. In nucleotides, the CDR3 is TGTGCCAGCAGCCTCGGGACACTGAGCACAGATACGCAGTATTTT.

The chain couples TRBV30 to TRBJ1-5, with a possible D match to TRBD1 (5 bases). The CDR3 runs 15 residues. Trimming left V 4 bases short and J 9 bases short, with 22 bases between. The germline V gene has CDR1 GTSNPN and CDR2 SVGIG (reference sequence). CDR3: CAWTPKAGGMWPQHF. In DNA form, the CDR3 reads TGTGCCTGGACCCCAAAGGCTGGGGGGATGTGGCCCCAGCATTTT.

The chain carries TRBV5-1 and TRBJ2-2, with TRBD1 identical over 7 bases. This CDR3 comprises 15 residues. CDR1 is SGHRS, CDR2 YFSETQ, per germline. Germline trimming cut 0 bases from V and 1 base from J; bases unmatched to any gene: 0. The CDR3 spells CASSLGDRNTGELFF. The CDR3 DNA sequence: TGCGCCAGCAGCTTGGGGGACAGGAACACCGGGGAGCTGTTTTTT.

The rearrangement uses TRBV7-9 and TRBJ2-2; 7 bases align to TRBD1. The CDR3 sequence is 18 residues long. J lost 4 bases, V lost 1 base, and 12 bases had no gene match. Germline V gene data show CDR1 as SEHNR and CDR2 as FQNEAQ (reference sequence). The DNA of the CDR3 is TGTGCCAGCAGCTTAGGGTCGGACAGGCGGTGGAGCACCGGGGAGCTGTTTTTT. This sequence encodes CASSLGSDRRWSTGELFF.

This chain joins TRBV7-2 and TRBJ2-1, with TRBD2 matching 12 bases. The CDR3 is 15 residues long. Germline trimming cut 3 bases from V and 7 bases from J; bases unmatched to any gene: 4. Germline-derived CDR1 and CDR2 are SGHTA and FQGNSA. The CDR3: CASSFGLAGYNEQFF. CDR3 DNA: TGTGCCAGCAGCTTCGGACTAGCGGGATATAATGAGCAGTTCTTC.

The rearrangement links TRBV6-1 to TRBJ1-6; possible D gene TRBD1, 6 bases. Germline loops: CDR1 MNHNS, CDR2 SASEGT. The CDR3 is 15 residues long. Trimming cost V 1 base and J 9 bases, with 13 bases left between them. This CDR3 reads CASSEGAGAPSPLHF. DNA for the CDR3: TGTGCCAGCAGTGAAGGGGCAGGGGCGCCTTCACCCCTCCACTTT.

The V and J genes are TRBV7-2 and TRBJ2-5; D gene unclear. The V gene lost 2 bases and the J gene lost 5 bases, with 6 bases spanning the gap. Germline-derived CDR1 and CDR2 are SGHTA and FQGNSA. The CDR3 loop spans 12 amino acids. The CDR3 coding sequence is TGTGCCAGCAGCTTACTGCGGGAGACCCAGTACTTC. It specifies CASSLLRETQYF.

The chain uses TRBV5-1 and TRBJ1-2, with unresolved D. The V gene lost 0 bases and the J gene lost 2 bases, with 5 bases spanning the gap. Germline CDR1 is SGHRS and CDR2 is YFSETQ. The CDR3 runs 13 residues. The CDR3 is CASSLDPNYGYTF. The DNA of the CDR3 is TGCGCCAGCAGCTTGGATCCGAACTATGGCTACACCTTC.

CDR3 DNA: TGTGCCAGCAGTTTAACCCTGGGCAGGGTGAACACTGAAGCTTTCTTT. This gives the protein CASSLTLGRVNTEAFF. The chain carries TRBV27 and TRBJ1-1; D perhaps matches TRBD1 (5 bases). Germline CDR1 is MNHEY and CDR2 is SMNVEV (reference sequence). The CDR3 loop spans 16 amino acids. With 2 bases removed from V and 0 bases from J, the gap between germline ends came to 13 bases.

The J gene is TRBJ2-2, the V gene TRBV4-2; weak D call: TRBD2 (6 bases). Germline loops: CDR1 LGHNA, CDR2 YNFKEQ. This CDR3 is built from 17 residues. Deletions cut 4 bases from V and 1 base from J, with 16 bases between. The CDR3 DNA reads TGTGCCAGCAGCCTTCAACCCATGGGAGGGAACACCGGGGAGCTGTTTTTT. It yields the protein CASSLQPMGGNTGELFF.

J is TRBJ2-3 and V is TRBV5-1, with D tentatively TRBD2 (5 bases). The germline gives CDR1 SGHRS, CDR2 YFSETQ. This CDR3 has 13 residues. Trimming stripped 2 bases from V and 5 bases from J, with 9 bases between. The DNA for the CDR3 is TGCGCCAGCAGCTTACTAGTTTTAGATACGCAGTATTTT. It specifies CASSLLVLDTQYF.

The chain combines TRBV28 with TRBJ1-5, with 8 bases aligning to TRBD1. The germline gives CDR1 MDHEN, CDR2 SYDVKM. The CDR3 sequence is 12 residues long. DNA of the CDR3: TGTGCAAGAGGACAGGGCGGTCAGCCCCAGCATTTT. This sequence encodes CARGQGGQPQHF.

This clone occurred once. The gene calls are TRBV7-6 and TRBJ2-1, with 11 bases lining up with TRBD2. The CDR3 loop spans 14 amino acids. Losses at the gene ends were 5 bases for V and 4 bases for J; bases not matched to a gene: 1. The germline CDR1 and CDR2 sequences are SGHVS and FNYEAQ. CDR3 bases: TGTGCCAGCAGCGGACTAGCGGGTTACAATGAGCAGTTCTTC. Amino acid sequence: CASSGLAGYNEQFF.

The count of this clone is one. The chain couples TRBV19 to TRBJ2-7; TRBD2 aligns across 8 bases. Trimming took 5 bases from V and 0 from J; bases not matched to a gene: 6. Germline V CDR1 and CDR2: LNHDA, SQIVND (reference sequence). This CDR3 is 15 amino acids long. This CDR3 reads CASSVLAGSSYEQYF. The CDR3 DNA reads TGTGCCAGTAGTGTGCTAGCGGGTTCCTCCTACGAGCAGTACTTC. The variable domain in full, completed from reference TRBV19 and TRBJ2-7, reads DGGITQSPKYLFRKEGQNVTLSCEQNLNHDAMYWYRQDPGQGLRLIYYSQIVNDFQKGDIAEGYSVSREKKESFPLTVTSAQKNPTAFYLCASSVLAGSSYEQYFGPGTRLTVT.

The chain has TRBV28 and TRBJ1-2, with a weak D call TRBD1 (6 bases). The germline gives CDR1 MDHEN, CDR2 SYDVKM. This CDR3 contains 13 residues. Here the CDR3 DNA reads TGTGCACTAGGGGGGGGTATTAACTATGGCTACACCTTC. Translation: CALGGGINYGYTF.

About this clone itself: This sample also contains other DNA sequences that code for the same CDR3. This chain uses TRBV4-1 with TRBJ2-5; D perhaps matches TRBD1 (6 bases). Trimming shortened V by 0 bases and J by 4 bases, and 9 bases separated the two germline ends. The V gene's germline CDR1 is MGHRA and CDR2 YSYEKL. The CDR3 runs to 14 residues. In DNA, the CDR3 is TGCGCCAGCAGCCAAGATACAGGGCTAGAGACCCAGTACTTC. It codes for CASSQDTGLETQYF.

V is TRBV2 and J is TRBJ2-5, with 9 nucleotides matching TRBD1. The end of the DNA fits TRBJ2-7 better, so the J call may be wrong. This CDR3 has 16 amino acids. The germline gives CDR1 SNHLY, CDR2 FYNNEI. Here the CDR3 reads CASTLIWDRASSEQYF. CDR3 coding DNA: TGTGCCAGCACCTTGATCTGGGACAGGGCGTCTAGCGAGCAGTACTTC.

The chain has TRBV7-8 and TRBJ2-1, with 8 bases fitting TRBD2. The germline CDR1 and CDR2 sequences are SGHVS and FQNEAQ. The CDR3 sequence is 16 residues long. J lost 7 bases, V lost 6 bases, and 14 bases had no gene match. The CDR3 DNA sequence: TGTGCCAGCAGACCCCTGGGGGAGCGGGAGCATAATGAGCAGTTCTTC. Translated, it gives CASRPLGEREHNEQFF. Complete variable domain (other parts from reference TRBV7-8 and TRBJ2-1): GAGVSQSPRYKVAKRGQDVALRCDPISGHVSLFWYQQALGQGPEFLTYFQNEAQLDKSGLPSDRFFAERPEGSVSTLKIQRTQQEDSAVYLCASRPLGEREHNEQFFGPGTRLTVL.

The chain has TRBV6-5 and TRBJ1-2, with D possibly matching TRBD1 (5 bases). The CDR3 runs 15 residues. CDR1 is MNHEY, CDR2 SVGAGI, per germline. Trimming pared 4 bases from V and 0 bases from J, leaving 12 bases between. CDR3 in DNA: TGTGCCAGCAGTTTTCGACAGACAACTAACTATGGCTACACCTTC. Its protein product is CASSFRQTTNYGYTF.

V usage is TRBV27 and J usage is TRBJ2-7; no reliable D call. In germline, CDR1 is MNHEY, CDR2 SMNVEV (reference sequence). V lost 8 bases and J 3 bases, leaving 11 bases between the germline ends. This CDR3 has 12 amino acids. CDR3 sequence reads: CASGTTRYEQYF. DNA for the CDR3: TGTGCCAGCGGTACTACTCGCTACGAGCAGTACTTC.

DNA of the CDR3: TGTGCCAGCAGCGAAATGGGACTAGGCTCCTACGAGCAGTACTTC. Its translation is CASSEMGLGSYEQYF. The chain links TRBV5-4 to TRBJ2-5, with 8 bases that match TRBD2. Judging by the DNA end, TRBJ2-7 fits better; the J call may be wrong. Germline CDR1 and CDR2: SGHNT and YYREEE (reference sequence). The CDR3 contains 15 residues.

The chain carries TRBV5-4 and TRBJ1-1, with D uncertain. V was trimmed by 3 bases and J by 5 bases, leaving 17 bases between them. The germline V gene has CDR1 SGHNT and CDR2 YYREEE (reference sequence). The CDR3 covers 15 residues. CDR3 sequence: CASSSSQVVRTEAFF. The CDR3 DNA follows: TGTGCCAGCAGCTCTTCTCAAGTAGTTCGGACTGAAGCTTTCTTT.

The J gene is TRBJ2-7, the V gene TRBV7-3; 10 bases are shared with TRBD1. Trimming cost V 4 bases and J 7 bases; bases outside gene matches: 10. This CDR3 has 15 amino acids. The germline V gene has CDR1 SGHTA and CDR2 FQGTGA. The chain's CDR3 is CASSSAGTGVQEQYF. The CDR3 DNA sequence: TGTGCCAGCAGCTCGGCCGGGACAGGGGTTCAGGAGCAGTACTTC. Full variable domain (remainder filled in from reference TRBV7-3 and TRBJ2-7): GAGVSQTPSNKVTEKGKYVELRCDPISGHTALYWYRQSLGQGPEFLIYFQGTGAADDSGLPNDRFFAVRPEGSVSTLKIQRTERGDSAVYLCASSSAGTGVQEQYFGPGTRLTVT.

The rearrangement uses TRBV28 and TRBJ2-7; D perhaps matches TRBD1 (5 bases). Germline V gene lookup returns CDR1 MDHEN and CDR2 SYDVKM. V dropped 4 bases and J dropped 6 bases, with 13 bases sitting between them. The CDR3 has 13 amino acids. The DNA for the CDR3 is TGTGCCAGCAGTTACTCCCCGGACACCGAGCAGTACTTC. Residues: CASSYSPDTEQYF.

This clone was counted a few times. The chain employs TRBV28 and TRBJ1-3; 7 bases are shared with TRBD1. The CDR3 is 15 residues long. Trimming cost V 4 bases and J 0 bases; bases outside gene matches: 3. In germline, CDR1 is MDHEN, CDR2 SYDVKM. The CDR3 protein is CASSSTGSSGNTIYF. DNA of the CDR3: TGTGCCAGCAGTTCGACAGGGTCCTCTGGAAACACCATATATTTT.

This sequence joins TRBV18 and TRBJ2-3; D is possibly TRBD2 (6 bases). Trimming took 3 bases from V and 6 from J, leaving 19 bases between them. Germline V gene sequence: CDR1 KGHSH, CDR2 LQKENI. CDR3 length: 16 amino acids. The CDR3 protein is CASSPLRERVVDTQYF. CDR3 sequence (DNA): TGTGCCAGCTCACCGCTACGGGAGCGGGTCGTGGATACGCAGTATTTT.

This chain joins TRBV6-1 and TRBJ1-2; D perhaps matches TRBD1 (6 bases). Germline V gene sequence: CDR1 MNHNS, CDR2 SASEGT. This CDR3 is 11 amino acids long. V was trimmed by 8 bases and J by 7 bases, leaving 11 bases between them. The CDR3 region has the DNA TGTGCCAGCGAGGGGGGGCTTGGCTACACCTTC. Protein product: CASEGGLGYTF.

The chain combines TRBV11-2 with TRBJ1-3; the D gene is possibly TRBD1 (6 bases). Germline CDR1 is SGHAT and CDR2 is FQNNGV. The V end lost 5 bases, the J end lost 4 bases, and 15 bases lay between the germline ends. CDR3 length: 15 residues. In nucleotides, the CDR3 is TGTGCCAGCAGCCCTCGGGGGGCGCACGGAAACACCATATATTTT. Amino acids: CASSPRGAHGNTIYF.